This T cell receptor beta chain comes out of a study of molecular identifiers for immune sequencing clone quantification (dated by TCRdb to 2017 to 2018). Looking at the study overall: In a replicate experiment, RNA from roughly 20,000 or 100,000 naive CD8 T cells was split into five aliquots, four of which were sequenced. This methods study benchmarked molecular-identifier clustering-based TCR repertoire sequencing (MIDCIRS) and TCR RNA copy counting, using CD8 T cells to do so.

This clonotype was observed a handful of times. The antigen this receptor binds is unknown. One base away there is no much larger clone; base qualities are not given. CDR1 SNHLY and CDR2 FYNNEI are derived from the germline V gene. Germline trimming: 6 bases from V, 4 bases from J; junction bases outside gene matches: 13. Counted from cysteine to phenylalanine, this CDR3 has 16 amino acids. The retained sequence is limited to the CDR3, 48 bases, with the frame set at the first base. General conclusions and limits of the study: The sizes of highly expanded clones could end up underestimated when identical TCR molecules share a barcode. When barcode sub-clustering was not used, chimeric consensus sequences inflated TCR diversity, with chimeras reaching as high as 47%. Modeling indicated about 3 TCR RNA copies recovered per cell, compared with 9 to 10 by digital PCR, which implies a capture efficiency of about 27%. The naive libraries included spiked-in Jurkat TCR RNA (about nine copies' worth), and this RNA is not part of the donor repertoire. Clones above 20 RNA copies held over 97% of molecules in CMV-specific effector cells but under 1% in naive cells. Spiked-in Jurkat TCR RNA equal to a single cell's worth was reported to be detectable even within 1,100,000 naive CD8 T cells.

Libraries of naive CD8 T cells were generated from about 19,000 to 1,100,000 sorted cells, with 10%, 30% or 50% of the purified RNA used. Naive CD8 T cells were FACS-sorted as CD8+CD4-CCR7+CD45RA+ on a BD FACSAria II into RLT Plus buffer. Detection sensitivity was tested by spiking Jurkat RNA equal to roughly 9 TCR copies' worth into samples containing about 17,000-1,000,000 naive CD8 T cells. CD8 T cells were enriched with RosetteSep CD8+ T Cell Enrichment Cocktail and Ficoll-Paque, followed by ACK red cell lysis. The library was generated by PCR. Instrument used: NextSeq 500. Bulk TCR libraries were made following a previously described method, with the TCR primers given in Table S5. Purification of total RNA was performed with the Qiagen AllPrep DNA/RNA kit. Reads from multiple sequencing runs of the same library were pooled before analysis. Under the source paper's analysis protocol: Reads were retained only if an exact TCR constant sequence was present, and the retained reads were trimmed to 150 nt and grouped according to their 12-nt molecular barcodes. Reads in each barcode group were sub-clustered using a 15% Levenshtein threshold, and a quality-weighted consensus sequence was built for each RNA molecule. Non-functional sequences were discarded, and so were lower-count sequences lying one edit away from another sequence. Based on fitting two negative binomial distributions, any barcode sub-cluster with under 20% of the maximum read count was discarded. The public reads were quality trimmed at Q25 with fastp and then assembled into clones with MiXCR by TCRdb, keeping productive beta chains. Identical CDR3 protein sequences are pooled into one entry, listed with their most common genes and DNA. TCRdb, not the original authors, processed these V and J calls. This sample is represented by about half a million distinct CDR3 sequences; around 23% of them were singletons. Of the sample, just over 0.75% is held by the ten largest clones.

The chain was built from TRBV2 and TRBJ2-7, with 9 junctional bases fitting TRBD2. The material sequenced was naive CD8+ T cells from blood, with Jurkat cell RNA spiked in. The intended sense of this specimen's cell subset or site label: FACS-sorted CD8+CD4-CCR7+CD45RA+ naive T cells. The TCR originated in a human donor in good health. Some libraries in this study had Jurkat cell RNA spiked in. At the DNA level, the sequence is TGTGCCAGCAGGTACACTATAGAAGCGGGGGGTTACGAGCAGTACTTC. Its protein product is CASRYTIEAGGYEQYF.